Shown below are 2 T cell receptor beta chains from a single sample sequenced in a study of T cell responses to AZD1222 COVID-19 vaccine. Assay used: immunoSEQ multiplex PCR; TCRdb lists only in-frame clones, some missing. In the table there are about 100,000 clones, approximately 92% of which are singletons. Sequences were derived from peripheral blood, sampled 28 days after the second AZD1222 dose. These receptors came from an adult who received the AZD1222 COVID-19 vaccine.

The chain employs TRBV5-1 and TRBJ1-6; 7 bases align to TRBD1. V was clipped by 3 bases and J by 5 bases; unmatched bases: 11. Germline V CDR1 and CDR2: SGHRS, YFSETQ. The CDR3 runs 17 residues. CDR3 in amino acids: CASSYPAGGPDNSPLHF. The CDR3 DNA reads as TGCGCCAGCAGCTATCCGGCAGGGGGACCGGATAATTCACCCCTCCACTTT. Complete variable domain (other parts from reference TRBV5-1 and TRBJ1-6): KAGVTQTPRYLIKTRGQQVTLSCSPISGHRSVSWYQQTPGQGLQFLFEYFSETQRNKGNFPGRFSGRQFSNSRSEMNVSTLELGDSALYLCASSYPAGGPDNSPLHFGNGTRLTVT.

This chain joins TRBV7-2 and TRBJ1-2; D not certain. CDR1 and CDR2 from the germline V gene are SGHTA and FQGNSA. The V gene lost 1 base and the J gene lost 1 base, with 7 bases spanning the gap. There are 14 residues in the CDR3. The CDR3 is CASSLEQINYGYTF. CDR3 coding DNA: TGTGCCAGCAGCTTAGAACAGATTAACTATGGCTACACCTTC.